The clone carrying this TCR beta chain is medium-sized within its sample. Its antigen is currently unknown. The sample is drawn from a study of T-cell reconstitution after alpha-beta-depleted transplantation in children. Findings and caveats of the study: From newly produced T cells came most of the T-cell counts and diversity one year after transplant. Several patients had high TCRbeta diversity at day 60; it came from surviving recipient T cells and thymic progenitors. Several hundred rapidly expanded clones from non-depleted graft cells reportedly supplied alpha-beta T cells about two months post-transplant.

TCRbeta library preparation incorporated unique molecular identifiers. Via MiXCR, TCRdb re-called the PCR reads, giving one row per CDR3 protein. The sample shows thousands of distinct CDR3 sequences, around 23% of them seen only once. CDR1 and CDR2 from the germline V gene are SGHVT and SQSDAQ. V dropped 1 base and J dropped 3 bases, with 25 bases sitting between them. The CDR3 extends over 19 amino acids. The sample in question was PBMCs, mostly from graft donor cells, obtained 60 days after TCRalphabeta/CD19-depleted stem cell transplant. This TCR derives from a male patient between 2 and 10 years old who had a stem cell transplant for acute lymphoblastic leukemia, so the T cells may come from the graft donor. The chain joins TRBV7-4 to TRBJ2-7; TRBD1 is a possible D gene (5 bases). The CDR3 coding sequence is TGTGCCAGCAGCTTAGTCTCAGGGAAAAGATCTTATGGAAGCTACGAGCAGTACTTC. Translating it yields CASSLVSGKRSYGSYEQYF.